This paragraph covers one T cell receptor (beta chain) sequence. Its antigen is undetermined. Germline CDR1 and CDR2: MNHEY and SVGAGI. There are 13 residues in the CDR3. Trimming shortened V by 0 bases and J by 7 bases, and 7 bases separated the two germline ends. The data belong to a study of T cells in Graves' hyperthyroidism and ophthalmopathy. Study context: It was at initial diagnosis, before any treatment, that peripheral blood was collected. General study findings and limits: Blood also carried most thyroid clonotypes expanded above 0.001.

Authors of the study amplified TCR beta CDR3 regions from RNA transcripts. HTBI primers were employed in a first-round RT-PCR of the TCR CDR3. TCRdb passed the multiplex PCR reads through MiXCR, listing each CDR3 protein once. This table has approximately 870,000 distinct CDR3 sequences, roughly 40% appearing once. PBMCs were obtained from over 8.5 ml fresh peripheral blood. Input material: blood. This TCR derives from a man younger than 35 with Graves' hyperthyroidism. The rearrangement joins TRBV6-5 to TRBJ1-5; D gene unclear. CDR3 DNA: TGTGCCAGCAGTTACTCGATCTCACAGCCCCAGCATTTT. Its translation is CASSYSISQPQHF.